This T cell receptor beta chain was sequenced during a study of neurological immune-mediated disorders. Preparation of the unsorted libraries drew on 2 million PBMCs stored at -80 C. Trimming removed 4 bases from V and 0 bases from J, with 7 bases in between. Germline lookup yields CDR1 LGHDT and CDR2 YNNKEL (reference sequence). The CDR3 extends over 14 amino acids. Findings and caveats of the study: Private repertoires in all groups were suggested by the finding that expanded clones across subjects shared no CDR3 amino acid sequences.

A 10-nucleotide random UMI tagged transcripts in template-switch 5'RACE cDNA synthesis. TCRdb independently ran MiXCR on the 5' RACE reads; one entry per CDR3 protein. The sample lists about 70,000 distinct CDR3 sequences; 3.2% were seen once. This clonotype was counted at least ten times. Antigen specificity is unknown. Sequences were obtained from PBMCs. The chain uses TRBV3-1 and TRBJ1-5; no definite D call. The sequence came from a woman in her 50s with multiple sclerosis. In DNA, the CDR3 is TGTGCCAGCAGCCGTGGTAATAGCAATCAGCCCCAGCATTTT. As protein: CASSRGNSNQPQHF.